This T cell receptor (beta chain) was found in a study of blood T cell repertoires in COVID-19. Some clones are missing from TCRdb's copy, which holds only in-frame ones; the method was immunoSEQ multiplex PCR. The sample has some 300,000 clones, about 89% seen once. The recovered donors of Cohort 3 showed two negative PCRs, clearance, or symptom resolution. This CDR3 is 16 amino acids long. After removal of 5 bases from V and 0 bases from J, the junction contained 7 bases not matched to a gene. This chain connects TRBV6-7 to TRBJ2-3; 8 bases are shared with TRBD2. TRBV6-7 is labeled an ORF, and its function is uncertain. Source material: PBMCs or T cells enriched from blood (not recorded which). The TCR comes from a woman in her forties who had recovered from COVID-19. CDR3: CASSSGLAFSTDTQYF. CDR3 bases: TGTGCCAGCAGTAGCGGACTAGCCTTTAGCACAGATACGCAGTATTTT.